This entry lists 31 T cell receptor beta chains sequenced from one sample in a study of blood T cell repertoires in COVID-19. The table came from immunoSEQ multiplex PCR; TCRdb's copy has only in-frame clones and leaves some out. The table lists around 80,000 clones, around three quarters of them singletons. Sequenced input: peripheral blood. Receptors originate from a woman in her 70s with acute or convalescent COVID-19.

The chain links TRBV5-1 to TRBJ2-1; TRBD1 matches at 7 bases. Germline V gives CDR1 SGHRS, CDR2 YFSETQ. V was clipped by 0 bases and J by 7 bases; unmatched bases: 7. The CDR3 totals 15 residues. The CDR3 DNA is TGCGCCAGCAGCTTGGGAGGAGACAGGGAAAATGAGCAGTTCTTC. Protein product: CASSLGGDRENEQFF.

A word on this clone: The junction departs from germline at one end; a sequencing error may be responsible. The V gene is TRBV6-2 or TRBV6-3, the J gene TRBJ2-4; 9 bases agree with TRBD2. Germline CDR1 is MNHEY and CDR2 is SVGEGT. This CDR3 contains 15 residues. The CDR3 DNA is TGTGCCAGCAGTACTGGACTTAGCGGGGGCCTTCCAAGTCGCTTC. This encodes CASSTGLSGGLPSRF.

This clone was detected only once. The chain recombines TRBV11-3 with TRBJ2-1; 7 nucleotides align to TRBD1. Germline V gives CDR1 SGHNT, CDR2 YENEEA. This CDR3 has 16 residues. The V and J ends lost 2 bases and 6 bases, in that order; junction bases with no gene match: 10. The CDR3 DNA reads as TGTGCCAGCAGCTTACACGGGACAGTTCGTCCCAATGAGCAGTTCTTC. It specifies CASSLHGTVRPNEQFF.

This chain connects TRBV10-3 to TRBJ2-3, with 8 bases identical to TRBD1. The CDR3 is made up of 17 amino acids. CDR1 ENHRY and CDR2 SYGVKD come from the germline V gene. V gave up 2 bases and J gave up 2 bases; unmatched junction bases: 9. The chain's CDR3 is CAISEKRQGPSTDTQYF. CDR3 sequence (DNA): TGTGCCATCAGTGAGAAGCGACAGGGGCCCTCCACAGATACGCAGTATTTT.

The rearrangement joins TRBV7-2 to TRBJ1-4; 10 bases agree with TRBD1. CDR1 is SGHTA and CDR2 is FQGNSA in the germline V gene. After removal of 5 bases from V and 5 bases from J, the junction contained 11 bases not matched to a gene. CDR3 size: 17 residues. The CDR3 is CASSPNRGTGANEKLFF. The DNA of the CDR3 is TGTGCCAGCAGCCCAAATCGGGGGACAGGGGCGAATGAAAAACTGTTTTTT.

The chain combines TRBV5-1 with TRBJ1-1; no clear D gene. Per germline, CDR1 SGHRS and CDR2 YFSETQ. The CDR3 totals 14 residues. The germline V and J ends were trimmed by 4 bases and 1 base, with 11 bases remaining between them. The CDR3 spells CASSLPGENTEAFF. CDR3 nucleotides: TGCGCCAGCAGCCTCCCCGGGGAGAACACTGAAGCTTTCTTT.

The chain carries TRBV7-2 and TRBJ2-7; weak D call: TRBD1 (5 bases). The germline gives CDR1 SGHTA, CDR2 FQGNSA. Trimming pared 5 bases from V and 3 bases from J, leaving 17 bases between. The CDR3 has 15 residues. This chain's CDR3 is CASSHSRAPSYEQYF. DNA for the CDR3: TGTGCCAGCAGCCACAGCAGGGCCCCCAGCTACGAGCAGTACTTC.

This CDR3 reads CASSLLGGWDTEAFF. CDR3 sequence (DNA): TGTGCCAGCAGTTTATTAGGGGGTTGGGACACTGAAGCTTTCTTT. This chain joins TRBV27 and TRBJ1-1; D may be TRBD1 (6 bases). Trimming shortened V by 1 base and J by 3 bases, and 12 bases separated the two germline ends. The CDR3 covers 15 residues. From germline, CDR1 is MNHEY and CDR2 SMNVEV (reference sequence).

In its sample, this clone was seen once. This chain uses TRBV7-3 with TRBJ1-3; D ambiguous. Germline V lookup: CDR1 SGHTA, CDR2 FQGTGA. This CDR3 is 16 amino acids long. The V and J ends lost 5 bases and 0 bases respectively, with 14 bases between them. DNA for the CDR3: TGTGCCAGCAGCCGGTTCCCTTTCAACTCTGGAAACACCATATATTTT. Protein sequence: CASSRFPFNSGNTIYF.

The chain is built from TRBV7-9 and TRBJ1-1; no clear D. Germline V gene lookup returns CDR1 SEHNR and CDR2 FQNEAQ (reference sequence). The CDR3 is made up of 13 amino acids. V was pared by 2 bases and J by 1 base, with 5 bases between. In DNA form, the CDR3 reads TGTGCCAGCAGCTTAAATCAGAACACTGAAGCTTTCTTT. It translates to CASSLNQNTEAFF.

The V and J genes are TRBV6-5 and TRBJ2-3; 7 bases map to TRBD2. J lost 4 bases, V lost 8 bases, and 9 bases had no gene match. Germline CDR1 and CDR2: MNHEY and SVGAGI. The CDR3 has 14 residues. CDR3: CASWKRGRADTQYF. CDR3 nucleotides: TGTGCCAGCTGGAAGCGGGGCCGGGCAGATACGCAGTATTTT.

The gene calls are TRBV7-9 and TRBJ2-7; the match to TRBD2 covers 7 bases. Germline V gives CDR1 SEHNR, CDR2 FQNEAQ (reference sequence). V shed 2 bases, J shed 3 bases, and the junction held 4 bases outside the gene matches. This CDR3 region has 14 residues. DNA of the CDR3: TGTGCCAGCAGCTTAAGTGGGGACTACTACGAGCAGTACTTC. The encoded protein is CASSLSGDYYEQYF.

This chain connects TRBV19 to TRBJ1-5, with TRBD1 matching over 7 bases. CDR1 and CDR2 (germline): LNHDA, SQIVND (reference sequence). J gave up 4 bases and V 7 bases, and 10 bases lay outside the gene matches. The length of the CDR3 is 15 residues. The CDR3 loop is CASTTRRDRNQPQHF. CDR3 DNA sequence: TGTGCCAGTACTACCCGCCGGGACAGAAATCAGCCCCAGCATTTT.

The CDR3 spells CASSYSYRKGDTEAFF. The CDR3 DNA is TGTGCCAGCAGTTACTCGTATAGGAAAGGGGATACTGAAGCTTTCTTT. The chain has TRBV6-2 or TRBV6-3 and TRBJ1-1; possibly TRBD1 for D (5 bases). The CDR3 sequence is 16 residues long. Germline CDR1 and CDR2: MNHEY and SVGEGT. The V gene lost 0 bases and the J gene lost 5 bases, with 16 bases spanning the gap.

The V gene is TRBV3-1 (or the pseudogene TRBV3-2), the J gene TRBJ1-1; D is undetermined. CDR1 is LGHDT and CDR2 is YNNKEL in the germline V gene (reference sequence). The CDR3 has 13 residues. Between the trimmed V and J ends, which lost 1 base and 13 bases, there was a span of 16 bases. DNA for the CDR3: TGTGCCAGCAGCCAAGTCGGCAATTTGGGCCGTTTCTTT. Its protein product is CASSQVGNLGRFF.

The rearrangement joins TRBV6-2 or TRBV6-3 to TRBJ2-1, with 7 bases aligning to TRBD2. Losses at the gene ends were 2 bases for V and 6 bases for J; bases not matched to a gene: 7. CDR1 and CDR2 (germline): MNHEY, SVGEGT. The CDR3 covers 15 residues. For the CDR3, the DNA is TGTGCCAGCAGTTACGTTGGACTAGTTTCCAATGAGCAGTTCTTC. Its protein is CASSYVGLVSNEQFF.

The rearrangement joins TRBV19 to TRBJ2-3; 8 bases agree with TRBD2. The CDR3 totals 16 residues. Losses at the gene ends were 5 bases for V and 0 bases for J; bases not matched to a gene: 7. Germline lookup yields CDR1 LNHDA and CDR2 SQIVND (reference sequence). The CDR3 reads CASSATRGGSTDTQYF. The CDR3, as DNA: TGTGCCAGTAGTGCGACCCGGGGGGGCAGCACAGATACGCAGTATTTT.

The J gene is TRBJ2-1, the V gene TRBV6-2 or TRBV6-3; TRBD2 agrees at 12 bases. The CDR3 sequence is 18 residues long. CDR1 and CDR2 from the germline V gene are MNHEY and SVGEGT. V lost 2 bases, J lost 0 bases, and 5 bases stayed unmatched. This chain's CDR3 is CASSYLAGGLSSYNEQFF. DNA for the CDR3: TGTGCCAGCAGTTACCTAGCGGGGGGGCTGAGCTCCTACAATGAGCAGTTCTTC.

The rearrangement uses TRBV7-2 and TRBJ2-3; TRBD1 aligns across 7 bases. Germline V lookup: CDR1 SGHTA, CDR2 FQGNSA. This CDR3 region has 14 residues. V shed 5 bases and J 1 base; nucleotides not matched to a gene: 3. CDR3 DNA sequence: TGTGCCAGCAGCCCCGGGACAGGCACAGATACGCAGTATTTT. This sequence encodes CASSPGTGTDTQYF.

This clone was seen a few times. The chain employs TRBV19 and TRBJ2-1; 7 bases match TRBD2. The junction had 10 bases not matched to a gene; V was cut back by 7 bases and J by 7 bases. The CDR3 is made up of 14 amino acids. The germline gives CDR1 LNHDA, CDR2 SQIVND (reference sequence). The CDR3 sequence: CASIGLPGGNEQFF. CDR3 sequence (DNA): TGTGCCAGTATTGGACTACCCGGGGGGAATGAGCAGTTCTTC.

The chain carries TRBV10-3 and TRBJ1-2, with 7 positions matching TRBD1. V lost 10 bases to trimming and J lost 0 bases; unmatched junction nucleotides: 14. Per germline, CDR1 ENHRY and CDR2 SYGVKD. The CDR3 has 16 amino acids. As DNA, the CDR3 is TGTGCCACCCAAAGGGGGACAGACGCCCCTAACTATGGCTACACCTTC. Amino acid sequence: CATQRGTDAPNYGYTF.

V usage is TRBV28 and J usage is TRBJ1-2; D gene unclear. CDR1 and CDR2 (germline): MDHEN, SYDVKM. V shed 6 bases and J shed 3 bases, with 11 bases lying between them. This CDR3 spans 13 amino acids. In DNA form, the CDR3 reads TGTGCCAGCAGCCGAGCGGACCACTATGGCTACACCTTC. It is translated as CASSRADHYGYTF.

This chain connects TRBV9 to TRBJ1-3; the D gene is possibly TRBD1 (5 bases). Between the trimmed V and J ends, which lost 0 bases and 1 base, there was a span of 8 bases. The CDR3 runs 15 residues. CDR1 SGDLS and CDR2 YYNGEE come from the germline V gene. Here the CDR3 DNA reads TGTGCCAGCAGCGTAGAGGGGCAGTCTGGAAACACCATATATTTT. This sequence encodes CASSVEGQSGNTIYF.

This clone is a singleton in its sample. The rearrangement joins TRBV3-1 (or the pseudogene TRBV3-2) to TRBJ2-5; a possible D gene is TRBD2 (6 bases). This CDR3 is 16 amino acids long. Deletions cut 0 bases from V and 2 bases from J, with 13 bases between. CDR1 and CDR2 from the germline V gene are LGHDT and YNNKEL (reference sequence). DNA of the CDR3: TGTGCCAGCAGCCAAGATTGGGCGGGGCGGCAAGAGACCCAGTACTTC. Protein product: CASSQDWAGRQETQYF.

The gene calls are TRBV11-2 and TRBJ2-7, with 8 nucleotides matching TRBD1. The trim removed 5 bases at V and 4 bases at J, leaving 7 bases unmatched. This CDR3 has 14 amino acids. Per the germline V gene, CDR1 is SGHAT and CDR2 is FQNNGV. The CDR3 is CASSRTGNKYEQYF. Written as DNA, the CDR3 is TGTGCCAGCAGCCGGACAGGGAACAAATACGAGCAGTACTTC.

This clone was seen once. V gene TRBV15 combines with J gene TRBJ1-5, with TRBD1 as a possible D gene (5 bases). The CDR3 covers 16 residues. Germline assignment: CDR1 LNHNV and CDR2 YYDKDF (reference sequence). Trimming stripped 5 bases from V and 6 bases from J, with 20 bases between. The CDR3 sequence is CATSPTGAGRRQPQHF. As DNA, the CDR3 is TGTGCCACCAGCCCCACCGGGGCCGGGAGGCGTCAGCCCCAGCATTTT. The whole variable domain, filled in from reference TRBV15 and TRBJ1-5, reads DAMVIQNPRYQVTQFGKPVTLSCSQTLNHNVMYWYQQKSSQAPKLLFHYYDKDFNNEADTPDNFQSRRPNTSFCFLDIRSPGLGDTAMYLCATSPTGAGRRQPQHFGDGTRLSIL.

V gene TRBV18 combines with J gene TRBJ1-2; 8 positions agree with TRBD1. Germline V gene lookup returns CDR1 KGHSH and CDR2 LQKENI. V shed 5 bases, J shed 8 bases, and the junction held 7 bases outside the gene matches. This CDR3 spans 13 amino acids. CDR3 protein: CASSAGTGYGYTF. CDR3 nucleotide sequence: TGTGCCAGCTCAGCCGGGACAGGATACGGCTACACCTTC.

A few counts support this clone. This chain uses TRBV9 with TRBJ1-2; D gene unclear. V lost 3 bases, J lost 6 bases, and 9 bases lay in between. This CDR3 contains 12 residues. The germline V gene has CDR1 SGDLS and CDR2 YYNGEE. CDR3 sequence reads: CASSGPGDGYTF. The CDR3 DNA reads TGTGCCAGCAGCGGCCCCGGGGATGGCTACACCTTC.

The rearrangement uses TRBV28 and TRBJ1-4; possible D gene TRBD1, 5 bases. The V gene lost 6 bases and the J gene lost 3 bases, with 17 bases spanning the gap. The germline CDR1 and CDR2 sequences are MDHEN and SYDVKM. The CDR3 runs 16 residues. CDR3 nucleotides: TGTGCCAGCAGCTTGGGACTTCCGGGGGCTAATGAAAAACTGTTTTTT. Translated: CASSLGLPGANEKLFF. The full variable domain, completed using reference TRBV28 and TRBJ1-4, is DVKVTQSSRYLVKRTGEKVFLECVQDMDHENMFWYRQDPGLGLRLIYFSYDVKMKEKGDIPEGYSVSREKKERFSLILESASTNQTSMYLCASSLGLPGANEKLFFGSGTQLSVL.

The chain is built from TRBV6-5 and TRBJ1-1; possible D gene TRBD1, 5 bases. V lost 8 bases, J lost 3 bases, and 13 bases lay in between. CDR1 and CDR2 (germline): MNHEY, SVGAGI. The CDR3 length is 13 residues. The CDR3, as DNA: TGTGCCAGCTCCTCGCAGGGTGACACTGAAGCTTTCTTT. Protein product: CASSSQGDTEAFF.

This clone was seen more than once but under ten times. The chain joins TRBV6-1 to TRBJ1-3, with a tentative D call TRBD1 (6 bases). The CDR3 has 15 amino acids. With 3 bases removed from V and 4 bases from J, the gap between germline ends came to 13 bases. Germline V gene sequence: CDR1 MNHNS, CDR2 SASEGT. CDR3 residues: CASSDSGRGGNTIYF. In nucleotides, the CDR3 is TGTGCCAGCAGTGATTCGGGCAGGGGAGGAAACACCATATATTTT.